This passage covers 19 T cell receptor beta chains from one sample sequenced in a study of tissue T cells after allogeneic stem cell transplantation. Sequencing used immunoSEQ multiplex PCR; TCRdb keeps in-frame clones, though not all of them. The sample lists approximately 45,000 clones, approximately 70% occurring once. The specimen was sorted cells pooled from one or two spleens. The receptors were sampled from a pool of C57BL/6 mice in good health.

To note about this clone: Genes and germline are mouse. CDR3 DNA (partial): TGTGCCTGGGACAAAACAAACACAGAAGTCTTC. Protein sequence: CAWDKTNTEVF. The entire CDR3 protein is CAWDKTNTEVFF. This chain joins TRBV31 and TRBJ1-1; D gene ambiguous. The DNA ends 1 residue before the CDR3 does, and the rest of the CDR3 is filled in from the germline J gene. This CDR3 is built from 12 residues. Deletions cut 5 bases from V and 0 bases from J, with 7 bases between. Germline loops: CDR1 GKSSPN, CDR2 SITVG.

As for this clone: Germline and genes: mouse. Read data end 1 residue before the CDR3 end; the end is taken from the germline J gene. The chain recombines TRBV2 with TRBJ1-3; 7 positions agree with TRBD1. Germline V gene sequence: CDR1 LGHNA, CDR2 YSYQKL. Unmatched junction bases numbered 3, after V lost 0 bases and J lost 7 bases. The CDR3 extends over 14 amino acids. CDR3 sequence: CASSQDLRGNTLYF. Incomplete CDR3 DNA: TGTGCCAGCAGCCAAGATCTCAGGGGGAATACGCTCTAT.

Of note for this clone: Germline and genes: mouse. The sequenced part of the CDR3 DNA is TGTGCCAGCAGTCTCCGGGACAACTCCTATGAACAGTAC. Amino acids: CASSLRDNSYEQY. The whole CDR3 protein is CASSLRDNSYEQYF. This sequence joins TRBV26 and TRBJ2-7; a possible D gene is TRBD1 (6 bases). The DNA ends 1 residue before the CDR3 does, and the rest of the CDR3 is filled in from the germline J gene. The CDR3 is 14 amino acids. The V and J ends lost 3 bases and 0 bases respectively, with 9 bases between them. Per germline, CDR1 KGHPV and CDR2 FQNQEV (reference sequence).

On this clone: The genes and germline here are from mouse. The read halts 1 residue ahead of the CDR3 end, with the missing end drawn from the germline J gene. This CDR3 is also generated by other DNA sequences in the sample. This rearrangement joins TRBV31 to TRBJ1-5; D call uncertain. The CDR3 covers 13 residues. Germline values: CDR1 GKSSPN, CDR2 SITVG. V was trimmed by 1 base and J by 0 bases, leaving 4 bases between them. This chain's CDR3 is CAWSQGNNQAPLF. The CDR3 bases that were read are TGTGCCTGGAGTCAGGGTAACAACCAGGCTCCGCTT.

Worth noting for this clone: The gene names here belong to mouse. The CDR3 end is not reached by the read, which stops 1 residue before it; the germline J gene fills it in. V is TRBV31 and J is TRBJ2-5; a possible D gene is TRBD2 (6 bases). Trimming shortened V by 3 bases and J by 1 base, and 8 bases separated the two germline ends. The CDR3 sequence is 13 residues long. Per the germline V gene, CDR1 is GKSSPN and CDR2 is SITVG. The CDR3 protein is CAWSPGDQDTQYF. The CDR3 DNA, read in part, is TGTGCCTGGAGCCCTGGGGACCAAGACACCCAGTAC. The variable domain in full, completed from reference TRBV31 and TRBJ2-5, reads AQTIHQWPVAEIKAVGSPLSLGCTIKGKSSPNLYWYWQATGGTLQQLFYSITVGQVESVVQLNLSASRPKDDQFILSTEKLLLSHSGFYLCAWSPGDQDTQYFGPGTRLLVL.

With respect to this clone: Here the gene names and germline are mouse. The read ends 1 residue before the CDR3 terminus; that terminus is restored from the germline J gene. The rearrangement links TRBV19 to TRBJ1-1; no reliable D call. The germline V gene has CDR1 FNHDT and CDR2 SITEND (reference sequence). Trimming cost V 1 base and J 0 bases, with 7 bases left between them. The CDR3 covers 14 residues. The sequenced CDR3 bases are TGTGCCAGCAGTATAAGTCAGGCAAACACAGAAGTCTTC. The encoded protein is CASSISQANTEVF. The whole CDR3 region reads CASSISQANTEVFF.

This clone was recorded once. Germline and genes: mouse. The read is 1 residue too short to cover the CDR3 end, so that end is filled in from the germline J gene. This chain links TRBV4 with TRBJ1-3; 9 nucleotides agree with TRBD1. Germline V gene lookup returns CDR1 LGHDT and CDR2 YNNKQL (reference sequence). The CDR3 spans 14 residues. After removal of 5 bases from V and 4 bases from J, the junction contained 3 bases not matched to a gene. CDR3 amino acids: CASSPGTGGNTLYF. The sequenced part of the CDR3 DNA is TGTGCCAGCAGCCCCGGGACAGGGGGAAATACGCTCTAT.

Notes on this clone: Gene names follow the mouse nomenclature. The read is 1 residue too short to cover the CDR3 end, so that end is filled in from the germline J gene. This chain uses TRBV13-2 with TRBJ2-5; the match to TRBD1 covers 8 bases. The ends lost 3 bases at V and 3 bases at J; junction bases unmatched: 3. Looked up from germline, CDR1 is NNHNN and CDR2 is SYGAGS (reference sequence). The CDR3 spans 14 residues. The CDR3 is CASGARQGQDTQYF. The DNA read from the CDR3 is TGTGCCAGCGGTGCCCGACAGGGGCAAGACACCCAGTAC.

To note about this clone: Gene names refer to mouse genes. Read data end 1 residue before the CDR3 end; the end is taken from the germline J gene. This chain connects TRBV20 to TRBJ1-4; no firm D call. The CDR3 is 12 residues long. V gave up 0 bases and J gave up 5 bases, with 4 bases separating them. Germline values: CDR1 GFQATS, CDR2 STVNSAI. The DNA read from the CDR3 is TGTGGTGCTAGGGATAGAAACGAAAGATTATTT. This gives the protein CGARDRNERLF. The entire CDR3 sequence reads CGARDRNERLFF.

As for this clone: Each gene name is a mouse one. The read ends 1 residue shy of where the CDR3 ends; the end is completed using the germline J gene. V and J are TRBV5 and TRBJ2-7; TRBD2 aligns across 9 bases. Germline trimming cut 4 bases from V and 0 bases from J; bases unmatched to any gene: 4. This CDR3 comprises 15 residues. In germline, CDR1 is LGHNA, CDR2 YNLKQL (reference sequence). Here the CDR3 reads CASSPRDWDSYEQYF. CDR3 DNA (partial): TGTGCCAGCAGCCCCCGGGACTGGGACTCCTATGAACAGTAC.

As concerns this clone: Germline and genes: mouse. The CDR3 goes on 1 residue after the read ends, and that part is filled in from the germline J gene. This chain uses TRBV20 with TRBJ2-3; 9 positions match TRBD2. The CDR3 has 14 amino acids. Unmatched junction bases numbered 3, after V lost 0 bases and J lost 5 bases. Germline assignment: CDR1 GFQATS and CDR2 STVNSAI. The CDR3 protein is CGARETGGLETLYF. The CDR3 DNA, read in part, is TGTGGTGCTAGGGAGACTGGGGGCCTAGAAACGCTGTAT.

In regard to this clone: All gene names here are mouse names. This CDR3 reads CAEDWGDTQYF. The DNA read from the CDR3 is TGTGCCGAGGACTGGGGGGACACCCAGTAC. The rearrangement joins TRBV31 to TRBJ2-5, with 10 positions matching TRBD2. Read data end 1 residue before the CDR3 end; the end is taken from the germline J gene. V was clipped by 8 bases and J by 6 bases; unmatched bases: 2. This CDR3 has 11 residues. From germline, CDR1 is GKSSPN and CDR2 SITVG.

As concerns this clone: Mouse gene names and germline throughout. The observed sequence ends 1 residue before the CDR3 terminus, with the missing tail filled in from the germline J gene. The chain combines TRBV2 with TRBJ2-4, with TRBD2 as a possible D gene (6 bases). Germline assignment: CDR1 LGHNA and CDR2 YSYQKL. The V and J ends lost 0 bases and 3 bases respectively, with 10 bases between them. The CDR3 is 15 residues long. CDR3 bases read: TGTGCCAGCAGCCAAGACTGGGGCGGGCAAAACACCTTGTAC. Encoded protein: CASSQDWGGQNTLY. The whole CDR3 region reads CASSQDWGGQNTLYF.

In regard to this clone: Gene names and germline refer to mouse. The CDR3 extends 1 residue past the end of the read, so its final part is completed from the germline J gene. This chain joins TRBV23 and TRBJ1-2; TRBD1, the table's D call, lacks a check against the DNA. CDR1 is KGHTA, CDR2 FQNQQP, per germline. This CDR3 region has 14 residues. CDR3 bases read: TGCTCCAGCATTCCGGGACAGGGGCGCTCCGACTACACC. Translated, it gives CSSIPGQGRSDYT. The whole CDR3 sequence is CSSIPGQGRSDYTF.

Note on this clone: Gene names and germline refer to mouse. From the germline J gene comes the end of the CDR3, since the read stops 1 residue before it. This chain joins TRBV13-2 and TRBJ2-7, with 9 bases fitting TRBD2. Trimming took 3 bases from V and 6 from J; bases not matched to a gene: 1. This CDR3 has 12 residues. Germline V gives CDR1 NNHNN, CDR2 SYGAGS (reference sequence). The CDR3 DNA, read in part, is TGTGCCAGCGGTGGACTGGGGGTTGAACAGTAC. This codes for CASGGLGVEQY. The CDR3 as a whole reads CASGGLGVEQYF.

The count of this clone is one. Mouse gene names and germline throughout. Sequencing ends 1 residue short of the CDR3 end; the germline J gene provides the rest. The chain carries TRBV13-2 and TRBJ1-4; D might be TRBD1 (6 bases). V was trimmed by 2 bases and J by 2 bases, leaving 10 bases between them. Germline V CDR1 and CDR2: NNHNN, SYGAGS (reference sequence). The CDR3 loop spans 15 amino acids. This chain's CDR3 is CASGDRDTSNERLFF. CDR3 bases read: TGTGCCAGCGGTGACCGGGACACCTCCAACGAAAGATTATTT.

Concerning this clone: Mouse gene names apply. The observed sequence ends 1 residue before the CDR3 terminus, with the missing tail filled in from the germline J gene. This chain links TRBV13-1 with TRBJ2-4; 11 bases agree with TRBD1. The V gene end was trimmed by 5 bases and the J gene end by 7 bases; junction bases not matched to a gene: 3. Looked up from germline, CDR1 is NSHNY and CDR2 is SYGAGN. The length of the CDR3 is 13 residues. CDR3 amino acids: CASSTGQGDTLYF. CDR3 bases read: TGTGCCAGCAGCACGGGACAGGGGGACACCTTGTAC.

About this clone itself: Gene names and germline match the mouse. Read coverage stops 1 residue before the CDR3 terminus; the germline J gene supplies the remainder. This rearrangement joins TRBV3 to TRBJ2-2, with TRBD1 as a possible D gene (5 bases). Between the trimmed V and J ends, which lost 5 bases and 1 base, there was a span of 8 bases. The CDR3 length is 14 residues. CDR1 and CDR2 (germline): SNHLY, FYNGKV (reference sequence). CDR3 residues: CASSPTVNTGQLYF. Partial CDR3 DNA: TGTGCCAGCAGCCCGACAGTAAACACCGGGCAGCTCTAC.

As to this clone: Mouse germline and gene names are used. Read sequence stops 1 residue before the CDR3 end, and the germline J gene provides the missing end. V gene TRBV13-2 combines with J gene TRBJ2-1; 11 bases are a match to TRBD2. Per the germline V gene, CDR1 is NNHNN and CDR2 is SYGAGS (reference sequence). The CDR3 spans 16 residues. V was clipped by 3 bases and J by 0 bases; unmatched bases: 2. The sequenced CDR3 bases are TGTGCCAGCGGTGTGGACTGGGGGGATAACTATGCTGAGCAGTTC. This codes for CASGVDWGDNYAEQF. The complete CDR3 reads CASGVDWGDNYAEQFF.